This is a list of T cell receptor beta chains from one sample in a study of blood T cell repertoires in COVID-19. TCRdb's copy holds only in-frame clones and misses some; the assay was immunoSEQ multiplex PCR. The sample lists about 250,000 clones; 70% to 80% were seen once. The material sequenced was peripheral blood. The receptors here all came from a woman of 80 years or more with acute or convalescent COVID-19. Both conserved end residues are part of each CDR3. Each record gives: D gene, J gene, V gene, clone size, CDR3 protein, CDR3 DNA. D genes are given only for firm matches. The size entry is marked missing in some rows and otherwise reads once, few, many or a size class.

>TRBD2|TRBJ2-3|TRBV5-1|NA
CASSWTSGGRGTDTQYF
TGCGCCAGCAGCTGGACTAGCGGAGGGAGGGGCACAGATACGCAGTATTTT
>TRBD1|TRBJ1-2|TRBV3-1/TRBV3-2|few
CASSQDLLSTGGNGYTF
TGTGCCAGCAGCCAAGATCTTCTTAGCACAGGGGGCAATGGCTACACCTTC
>TRBD2|TRBJ2-1|TRBV2|NA
CASSERGTSHNEQFF
TGTGCCAGCAGTGAACGCGGGACTAGTCACAATGAGCAGTTCTTC
>NA|TRBJ1-4|TRBV3-1/TRBV3-2|NA
CASSQGAWEKLFF
TGTGCCAGCAGCCAAGGGGCTTGGGAAAAACTGTTTTTT
>NA|TRBJ1-5|TRBV19|once
CASSIEDRLGSQPQHF
TGTGCCAGTAGTATAGAGGACCGCCTGGGGAGTCAGCCCCAGCATTTT
>NA|TRBJ1-1|TRBV6-6|NA
CASTKDSVNTEAFF
TGTGCCAGCACCAAAGACAGCGTGAACACTGAAGCTTTCTTT
>NA|TRBJ2-1|TRBV2|NA
CASSMERSSYNEQFF
TGTGCCAGCAGTATGGAACGGAGCTCCTACAATGAGCAGTTCTTC
>NA|TRBJ1-1|TRBV2|NA
CASSEGAGRDTEAFF
TGTGCCAGCAGTGAAGGGGCAGGGAGGGACACTGAAGCTTTCTTT
>NA|TRBJ1-2|TRBV6-5|NA
CASSYSDIPYGYTF
TGTGCCAGCAGTTATTCGGACATTCCCTATGGCTACACCTTC
>TRBD1|TRBJ2-7|TRBV7-9|NA
CASSPRGRTYEQYF
TGTGCCAGCAGCCCCAGGGGGCGGACCTACGAGCAGTACTTC
>TRBD1|TRBJ2-7|TRBV4-1|NA
CASSQASTGGTYEQYF
TGCGCCAGCAGCCAAGCATCGACAGGGGGGACCTACGAGCAGTACTTC
>TRBD2|TRBJ2-7|TRBV7-9|NA
CASIATGTSGYEQYF
TGTGCCAGCATCGCCACCGGGACTAGCGGGTACGAGCAGTACTTC
>TRBD2|TRBJ2-1|TRBV5-1|NA
CASSSGGTSANNEQFF
TGCGCCAGCAGCTCCGGGGGGACTAGCGCTAACAATGAGCAGTTCTTC
>TRBD2|TRBJ2-1|TRBV7-9|NA
CASRTTLAGAFRDEQFF
TGTGCCAGCAGAACCACACTAGCGGGCGCCTTTAGGGATGAGCAGTTCTTC
>NA|TRBJ1-1|TRBV20-1|NA
CSARFDTEAFF
TGCAGTGCTAGATTCGACACTGAAGCTTTCTTT
>TRBD1|TRBJ2-7|TRBV2|NA
CASSLQGNLGEQYF
TGTGCCAGCAGCCTACAGGGGAATCTGGGGGAGCAGTACTTC
>TRBD1|TRBJ2-2|TRBV27|few
CASRLDRGKNTGELFF
TGTGCCAGCAGATTGGACAGGGGCAAAAACACCGGGGAGCTGTTTTTT
>TRBD2|TRBJ2-1|TRBV2|NA
CASDQVGTRINEQFF
TGTGCCAGCGACCAAGTTGGGACTAGGATTAATGAGCAGTTCTTC
>TRBD2|TRBJ2-2|TRBV27|once
CASSWTSGGTGELFF
TGTGCCAGCAGTTGGACTAGCGGGGGCACCGGGGAGCTGTTTTTT
>NA|TRBJ1-2|TRBV2|NA
CASSPRGGQTTNYGYTF
TGTGCCAGCAGCCCAAGGGGGGGGCAGACAACAAACTATGGCTACACCTTC
>NA|TRBJ1-2|TRBV7-2|NA
CASSSSARDYGYTF
TGTGCCAGCAGCTCCAGCGCGCGGGACTATGGCTACACCTTC
>NA|TRBJ2-7|TRBV15|NA
CATSRELRGEQYF
TGTGCCACCAGCAGAGAACTCAGGGGCGAGCAGTACTTC
>NA|TRBJ1-5|TRBV11-2|NA
CASSLDRDNQPQHF
TGTGCCAGCAGCTTAGACAGGGACAATCAGCCCCAGCATTTT
>TRBD2|TRBJ2-1|TRBV5-4|NA
CASSILAGGLTYNEQFF
TGTGCCAGCAGCATACTAGCGGGAGGTCTAACCTACAATGAGCAGTTCTTC
>NA|TRBJ2-1|TRBV21-1|NA
CASRTLQGADEQFF
TGTGCCAGCAGGACTCTTCAGGGGGCGGATGAGCAGTTCTTC
>NA|TRBJ1-5|TRBV2|NA
CASKVSEGKPQHF
TGTGCCAGCAAAGTCAGCGAGGGTAAGCCCCAGCATTTT
>NA|TRBJ1-5|TRBV28|NA
CASSLTARISNQPQHF
TGTGCCAGCAGTTTAACAGCCAGGATTAGCAATCAGCCCCAGCATTTT
>TRBD2|TRBJ2-5|TRBV9|NA
CASSVQPSGGRETQYF
TGTGCCAGCAGCGTGCAGCCTAGCGGGGGGAGGGAGACCCAGTACTTC
>NA|TRBJ2-7|TRBV24-1|NA
CATSHPPPSTYEQYF
TGTGCCACCAGCCACCCTCCCCCTAGTACGTACGAGCAGTACTTC
>NA|TRBJ1-4|TRBV10-1|NA
CASRAHREGNEKLFF
TGCGCCAGCAGGGCCCACAGGGAGGGTAATGAAAAACTGTTTTTT
>NA|TRBJ1-1|TRBV1|NA
CTSSQDWGQGKVMNTEAFF
TGCACCAGCAGCCAAGATTGGGGACAGGGGAAGGTAATGAACACTGAAGCTTTCTTT
>TRBD1|TRBJ2-1|TRBV30|NA
CACIRGREQFF
TGTGCCTGCATCAGGGGGCGTGAGCAGTTCTTC
>NA|TRBJ1-6|TRBV5-6|NA
CASSLNQGISPLHF
TGTGCCAGCAGCTTGAACCAGGGGATTTCACCCCTCCACTTT
>NA|TRBJ2-3|TRBV27|NA
CASRPMRGSTDTQYF
TGTGCCAGCAGGCCGATGCGGGGTAGCACAGATACGCAGTATTTT
>NA|TRBJ1-5|TRBV3-1/TRBV3-2|NA
CASSQDRGQPQHF
TGTGCCAGCAGCCAAGATCGAGGTCAGCCCCAGCATTTT